The T cell receptor (beta chain) described here comes from a study of T cell repertoires and HLA-DP antigens. Study-level results: Clones undetected before culture averaged about 35% against one allele and roughly 53% against the other. A non-physiological HeLa system presented antigen to total CD4+ responders.

Amplification used primers for 54 TRBV and 13 TRBJ segments. Libraries were prepared by immunoSEQ multiplex PCR; TCRdb keeps only in-frame clonotypes and omits some of them. The table lists roughly 70,000 clones, around 77% of them singletons. Notes on this clone: What it binds is unknown.

Negative selection yielded untouched CD4+ T cells of average roughly 98% purity. This CDR3 has 14 residues. Germline lookup yields CDR1 GTSNPN and CDR2 SVGIG (reference sequence). V dropped 2 bases and J dropped 7; count of bases not matched to a gene: 8. V is TRBV30 and J is TRBJ1-5; 7 bases match TRBD1. The sequenced material came from CD4+ T cells from PBMCs. The sequence was collected from a man between 60 and 70 years old in good health and CMV-seronegative. The CDR3: CAWSLLTGQQPQHF. The DNA of the CDR3 is TGTGCCTGGAGTCTATTGACAGGGCAGCAGCCCCAGCATTTT.